This T cell receptor (beta chain) comes out of a study of blood T cell repertoires in COVID-19. About the research overall: T cells, B-cell-depleted T cells, or PBMCs provided the cDNA or gDNA that served as material.

The CDR3 length is 18 residues. CDR1 and CDR2 (germline): MNHEY, SVGEGT. The ends lost 2 bases at V and 0 bases at J; junction bases unmatched: 8. Generated by immunoSEQ multiplex PCR, the TCRdb table keeps only in-frame clones and is missing some. The sample yields approximately 100,000 clones, approximately 90% seen once. The sequence was obtained from a human donor with acute or convalescent COVID-19. The donor label of this sample is uncertain. This chain connects TRBV6-2 or TRBV6-3 to TRBJ1-5; 9 bases are a match to TRBD1. Sequences were obtained from peripheral blood. DNA for the CDR3: TGTGCCAGCAGTTACCTAAGACAGGGGGGTTATAGCAATCAGCCCCAGCATTTT. Protein: CASSYLRQGGYSNQPQHF.